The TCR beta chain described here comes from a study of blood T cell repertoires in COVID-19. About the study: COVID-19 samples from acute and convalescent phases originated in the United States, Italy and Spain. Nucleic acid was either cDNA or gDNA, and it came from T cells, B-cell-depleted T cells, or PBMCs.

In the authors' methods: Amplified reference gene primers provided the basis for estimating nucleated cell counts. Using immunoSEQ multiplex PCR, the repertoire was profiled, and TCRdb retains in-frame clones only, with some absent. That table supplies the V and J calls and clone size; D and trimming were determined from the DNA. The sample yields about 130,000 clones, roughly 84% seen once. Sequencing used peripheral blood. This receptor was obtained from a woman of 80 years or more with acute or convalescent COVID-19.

The DNA for the CDR3 is TGTGCCAGCAGCGCGGGACACCCTGACATCGGCTACACCTTC. Translating it yields CASSAGHPDIGYTF. V and J are TRBV9 and TRBJ1-2; TRBD1 is a possible D gene (6 bases). This CDR3 comprises 14 residues. V lost 3 bases, J lost 8 bases, and 17 bases lay in between. Germline V gives CDR1 SGDLS, CDR2 YYNGEE.